This T cell receptor beta chain appears in the sequencing data of a study of T-cell memory formation after mild COVID-19. V was pared by 0 bases and J by 8 bases, with 7 bases between. The CDR3 has 12 residues. Germline CDR1 MGHRA, CDR2 YSYEKL. One entry per CDR3 protein results from TCRdb running MiXCR on the 5' RACE reads. The repertoire holds 250,000 to 350,000 distinct CDR3 sequences, with 15% to 20% as singletons. The origin of this receptor is a man younger than 35 who had mild COVID-19 (a few samples of this study predate the infection). Cell type and time point are not known. V and J are TRBV4-1 and TRBJ1-2, with D unresolved. Input material: PBMCs or a T cell subset sorted from them (not recorded which). The CDR3 loop is CASSQERRGYTF. Here the CDR3 DNA reads TGCGCCAGCAGCCAAGAGCGGCGCGGCTACACCTTC.